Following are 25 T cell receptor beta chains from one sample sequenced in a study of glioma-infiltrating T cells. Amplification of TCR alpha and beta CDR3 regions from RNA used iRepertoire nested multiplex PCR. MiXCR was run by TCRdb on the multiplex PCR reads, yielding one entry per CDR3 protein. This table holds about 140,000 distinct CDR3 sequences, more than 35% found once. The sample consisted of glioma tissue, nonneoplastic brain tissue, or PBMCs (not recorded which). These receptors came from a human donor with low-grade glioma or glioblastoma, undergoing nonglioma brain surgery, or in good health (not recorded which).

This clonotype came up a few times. CDR3 sequence (DNA): TGCAGCGCGGGACAGGGGGCAACAGATACGCAGTATTTT. Translated, it gives CSAGQGATDTQYF. J is TRBJ2-3 and V is TRBV20-1, with TRBD1 matching over 12 bases. Germline V gene sequence: CDR1 DFQATT, CDR2 SNEGSKA (reference sequence). There are 13 residues in the CDR3.

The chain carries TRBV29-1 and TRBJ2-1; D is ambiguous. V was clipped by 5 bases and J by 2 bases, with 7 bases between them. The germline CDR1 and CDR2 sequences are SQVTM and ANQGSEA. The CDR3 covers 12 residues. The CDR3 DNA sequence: TGCAGCGTTCTAGAGGCCTACAATGAGCAGTTCTTC. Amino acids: CSVLEAYNEQFF.

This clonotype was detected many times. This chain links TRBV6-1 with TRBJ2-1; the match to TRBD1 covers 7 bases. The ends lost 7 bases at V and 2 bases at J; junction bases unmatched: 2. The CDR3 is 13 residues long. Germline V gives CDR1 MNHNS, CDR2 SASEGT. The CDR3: CASNQGAYNEQFF. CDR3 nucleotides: TGTGCCAGCAATCAGGGGGCCTACAATGAGCAGTTCTTC.

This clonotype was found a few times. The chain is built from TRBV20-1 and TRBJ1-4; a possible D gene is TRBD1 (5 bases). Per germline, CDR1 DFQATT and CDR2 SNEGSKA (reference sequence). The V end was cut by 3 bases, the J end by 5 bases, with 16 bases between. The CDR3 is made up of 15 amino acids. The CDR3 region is CSASWGFFNNEKLFF. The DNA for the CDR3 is TGCAGTGCTAGTTGGGGGTTCTTCAACAATGAAAAACTGTTTTTT.

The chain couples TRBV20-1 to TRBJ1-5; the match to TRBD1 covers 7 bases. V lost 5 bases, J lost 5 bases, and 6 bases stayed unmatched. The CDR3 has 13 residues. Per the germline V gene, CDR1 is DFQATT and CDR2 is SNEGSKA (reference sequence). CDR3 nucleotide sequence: TGCAGTGCTCGGGACAGTTCAGATCAGCCCCAGCATTTT. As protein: CSARDSSDQPQHF.

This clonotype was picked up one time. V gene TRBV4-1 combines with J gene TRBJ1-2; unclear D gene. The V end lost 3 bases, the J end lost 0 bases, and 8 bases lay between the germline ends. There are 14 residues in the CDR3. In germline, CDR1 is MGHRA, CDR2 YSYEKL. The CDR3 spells CASSQPGTNYGYTF. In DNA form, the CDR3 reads TGCGCCAGCAGCCAGCCTGGGACTAACTATGGCTACACCTTC.

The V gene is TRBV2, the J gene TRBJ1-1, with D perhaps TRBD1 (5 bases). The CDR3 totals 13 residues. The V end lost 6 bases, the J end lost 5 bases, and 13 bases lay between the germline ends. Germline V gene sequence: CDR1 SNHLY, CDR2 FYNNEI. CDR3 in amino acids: CASSLGPVTEAFF. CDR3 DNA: TGTGCCAGCAGCCTGGGGCCAGTGACTGAAGCTTTCTTT.

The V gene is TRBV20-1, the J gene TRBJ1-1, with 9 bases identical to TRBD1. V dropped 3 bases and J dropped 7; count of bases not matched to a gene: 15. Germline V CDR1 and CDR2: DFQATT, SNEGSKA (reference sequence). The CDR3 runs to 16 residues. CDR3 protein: CSASDEGTGSGVEAFF. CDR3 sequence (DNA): TGCAGTGCTAGTGATGAGGGGACAGGGAGCGGGGTTGAAGCTTTCTTT.

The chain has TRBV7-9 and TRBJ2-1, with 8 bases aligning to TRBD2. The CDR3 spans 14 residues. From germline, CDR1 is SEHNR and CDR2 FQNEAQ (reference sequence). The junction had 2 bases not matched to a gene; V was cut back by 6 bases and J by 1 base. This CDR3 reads CASRTSGSYNEQFF. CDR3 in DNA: TGTGCCAGCAGAACTAGCGGATCCTACAATGAGCAGTTCTTC.

This CDR3 is CASTEWTENTEAFF. The CDR3 nucleotides are TGTGCCAGCACCGAATGGACGGAGAACACTGAAGCTTTCTTT. This chain connects TRBV7-9 to TRBJ1-1, with no clear D. V was cut by 7 bases and J by 1 base, with 13 bases left in between. This CDR3 has 14 amino acids. CDR1 and CDR2 (germline): SEHNR, FQNEAQ (reference sequence).

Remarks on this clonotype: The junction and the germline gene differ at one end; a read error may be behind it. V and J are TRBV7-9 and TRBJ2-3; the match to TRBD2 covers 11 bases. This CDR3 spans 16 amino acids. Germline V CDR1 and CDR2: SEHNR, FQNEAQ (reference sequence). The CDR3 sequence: CASSYSGRAESDAQYF. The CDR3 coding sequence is TGTGCCAGCAGCTATAGCGGGAGGGCCGAATCAGATGCGCAGTATTTT.

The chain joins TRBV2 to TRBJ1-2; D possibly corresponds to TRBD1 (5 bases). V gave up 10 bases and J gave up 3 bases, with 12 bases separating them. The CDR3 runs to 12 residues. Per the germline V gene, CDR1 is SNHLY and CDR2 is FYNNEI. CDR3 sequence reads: CANGGRDYGYTF. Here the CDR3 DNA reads TGTGCCAACGGGGGGAGGGACTATGGCTACACCTTC.

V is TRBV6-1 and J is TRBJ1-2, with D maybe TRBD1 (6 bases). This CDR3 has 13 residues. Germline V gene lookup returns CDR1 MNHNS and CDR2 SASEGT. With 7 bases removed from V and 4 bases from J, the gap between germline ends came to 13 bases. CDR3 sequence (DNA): TGTGCCAGCACCACCGGACAGTCCTATGGCTACACCTTC. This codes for CASTTGQSYGYTF.

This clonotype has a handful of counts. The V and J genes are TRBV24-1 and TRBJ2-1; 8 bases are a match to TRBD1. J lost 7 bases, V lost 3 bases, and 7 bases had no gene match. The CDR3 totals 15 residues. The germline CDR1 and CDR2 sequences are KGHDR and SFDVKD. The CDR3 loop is CATSDARDRMNEQFF. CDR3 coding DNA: TGTGCCACCAGTGATGCGAGGGACAGGATGAATGAGCAGTTCTTC.

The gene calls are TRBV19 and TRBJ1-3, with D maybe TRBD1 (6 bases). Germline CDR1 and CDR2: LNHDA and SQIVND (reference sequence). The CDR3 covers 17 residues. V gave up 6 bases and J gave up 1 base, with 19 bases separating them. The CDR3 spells CASSRGYGGGSGNTIYF. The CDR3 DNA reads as TGTGCCAGTAGCCGCGGCTACGGGGGCGGATCTGGAAACACCATATATTTT.

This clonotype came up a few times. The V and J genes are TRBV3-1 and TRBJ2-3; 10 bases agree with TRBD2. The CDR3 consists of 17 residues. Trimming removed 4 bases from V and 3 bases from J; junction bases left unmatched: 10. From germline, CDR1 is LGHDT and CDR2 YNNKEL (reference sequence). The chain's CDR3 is CASSPSSSGGGTDTQYF. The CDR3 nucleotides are TGTGCCAGCAGCCCCTCTTCAAGCGGGGGGGGAACAGATACGCAGTATTTT.

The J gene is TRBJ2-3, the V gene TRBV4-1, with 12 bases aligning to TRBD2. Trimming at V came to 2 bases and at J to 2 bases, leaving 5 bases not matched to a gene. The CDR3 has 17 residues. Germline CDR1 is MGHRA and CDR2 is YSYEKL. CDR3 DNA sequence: TGCGCCAGCAGCCAACGCGGACTAGCGGGGAACACAGATACGCAGTATTTT. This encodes CASSQRGLAGNTDTQYF.

The CDR3 region has the DNA TGCAGTGCTAGGATGGGGTCAGATACGCAGTATTTT. Amino acid sequence: CSARMGSDTQYF. J is TRBJ2-3 and V is TRBV20-1; D not resolved. The CDR3 sequence is 12 residues long. Looked up from germline, CDR1 is DFQATT and CDR2 is SNEGSKA (reference sequence). With 3 bases removed from V and 4 bases from J, the gap between germline ends came to 8 bases.

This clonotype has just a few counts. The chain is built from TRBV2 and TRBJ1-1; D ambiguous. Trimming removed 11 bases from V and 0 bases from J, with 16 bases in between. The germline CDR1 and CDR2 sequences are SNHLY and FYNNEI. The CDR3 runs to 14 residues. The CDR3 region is CAVREGSLNTEAFF. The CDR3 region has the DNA TGTGCCGTCCGTGAGGGCTCTTTGAACACTGAAGCTTTCTTT.

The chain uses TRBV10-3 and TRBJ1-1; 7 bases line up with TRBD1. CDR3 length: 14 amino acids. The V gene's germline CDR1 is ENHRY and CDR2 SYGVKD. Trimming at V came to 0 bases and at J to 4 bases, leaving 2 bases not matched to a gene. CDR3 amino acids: CAISESQGSTEAFF. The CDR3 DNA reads TGTGCCATCAGTGAGTCACAGGGGTCCACTGAAGCTTTCTTT.

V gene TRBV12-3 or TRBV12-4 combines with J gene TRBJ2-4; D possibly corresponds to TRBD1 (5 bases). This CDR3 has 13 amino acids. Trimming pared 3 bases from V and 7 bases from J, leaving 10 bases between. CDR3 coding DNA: TGTGCCAGCAGTTTTCAGGGCAGCAACATTCAGTACTTC. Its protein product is CASSFQGSNIQYF.

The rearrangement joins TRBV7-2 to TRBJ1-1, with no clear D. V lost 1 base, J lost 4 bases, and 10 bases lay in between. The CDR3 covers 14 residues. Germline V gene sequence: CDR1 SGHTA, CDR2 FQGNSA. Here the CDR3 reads CASSLGLGSTEAFF. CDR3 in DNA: TGTGCCAGCAGCTTAGGGCTGGGGTCCACTGAAGCTTTCTTT. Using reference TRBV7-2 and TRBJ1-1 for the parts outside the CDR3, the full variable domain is GAGVSQSPSNKVTEKGKDVELRCDPISGHTALYWYRQSLGQGLEFLIYFQGNSAPDKSGLPSDRFSAERTGGSVSTLTIQRTQQEDSAVYLCASSLGLGSTEAFFGQGTRLTVV.

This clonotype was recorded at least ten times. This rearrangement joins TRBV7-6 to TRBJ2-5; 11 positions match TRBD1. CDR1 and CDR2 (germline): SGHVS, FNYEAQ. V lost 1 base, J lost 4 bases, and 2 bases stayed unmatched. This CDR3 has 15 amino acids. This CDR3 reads CASSLGTGGRETQYF. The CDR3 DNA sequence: TGTGCCAGCAGCTTAGGGACAGGGGGCCGAGAGACCCAGTACTTC.

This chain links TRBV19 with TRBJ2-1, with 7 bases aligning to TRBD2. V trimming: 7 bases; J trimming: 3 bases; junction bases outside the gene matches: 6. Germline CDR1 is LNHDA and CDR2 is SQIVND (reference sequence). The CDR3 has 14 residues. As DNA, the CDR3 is TGTGCCAGTAAGGGAGGGATTAACTACAATGAGCAGTTCTTC. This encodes CASKGGINYNEQFF. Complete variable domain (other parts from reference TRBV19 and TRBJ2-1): DGGITQSPKYLFRKEGQNVTLSCEQNLNHDAMYWYRQDPGQGLRLIYYSQIVNDFQKGDIAEGYSVSREKKESFPLTVTSAQKNPTAFYLCASKGGINYNEQFFGPGTRLTVL.

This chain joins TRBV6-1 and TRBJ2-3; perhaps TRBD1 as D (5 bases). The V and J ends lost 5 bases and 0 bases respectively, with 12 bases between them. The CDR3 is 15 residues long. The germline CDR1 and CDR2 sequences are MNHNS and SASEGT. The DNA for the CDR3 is TGTGCCAGCAGTCTTACAGGAGATAGCACAGATACGCAGTATTTT. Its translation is CASSLTGDSTDTQYF.